This T cell receptor (beta chain) was identified in a study of cytomegalovirus exposure and HLA in healthy donors. The V gene's germline CDR1 is MDHEN and CDR2 SYDVKM. The CDR3 length is 15 residues. PCR primers comprised 60 Vbeta and 13 Jbeta primers. Only in-frame clones appear in the TCRdb table, and some are missing; sequencing was by immunoSEQ multiplex PCR. Among around 130,000 clones listed, 77% were seen once. The clonotype originates from a woman aged 60 to 75 in good health and CMV-seronegative. The gene calls are TRBV28 and TRBJ2-5; possible D gene TRBD2, 6 bases. With the DNA end fitting TRBJ2-7 better, the J assignment may be wrong. What was sequenced was PBMCs. The chain's CDR3 is CASRPPGELSYEQYF. CDR3 DNA sequence: TGTGCCAGCAGACCCCCGGGGGAGTTGTCCTACGAGCAGTACTTC.